These 24 T cell receptor beta chains were all obtained from the same sample, sequenced in a study of T cells in Graves' hyperthyroidism and ophthalmopathy. RNA transcripts served as the template for amplifying TCR beta CDR3 regions. The HTBI set primed first-round TCR CDR3 RT-PCR. In TCRdb, the multiplex PCR reads were re-called with MiXCR into one record per CDR3 protein. Of roughly 380,000 distinct CDR3 sequences listed, roughly 15% are singletons. Material: blood. These receptors originate from a woman between 18 and 30 years old with Graves' hyperthyroidism.

This clonotype appeared many times. The chain combines TRBV28 with TRBJ2-1, with D possibly being TRBD1 or TRBD2 (5 bases each). The CDR3 loop spans 14 amino acids. From germline, CDR1 is MDHEN and CDR2 SYDVKM. V was cut by 7 bases and J by 4 bases, with 14 bases left in between. The CDR3 spells CASTTGGPYNEQFF. In DNA form, the CDR3 reads TGTGCCAGCACAACAGGAGGCCCTTACAATGAGCAGTTCTTC.

This clonotype was picked up many times. The CDR3: CASSLSGYEQYF. In DNA form, the CDR3 reads TGTGCCAGCAGCTTGTCCGGGTACGAGCAGTACTTC. The chain employs TRBV28 and TRBJ2-7; D is unclear. CDR1 and CDR2 from the germline V gene are MDHEN and SYDVKM. The V gene lost 6 bases and the J gene lost 4 bases, with 10 bases spanning the gap. This CDR3 region has 12 residues.

This clonotype was seen more than once but under ten times. The chain links TRBV2 to TRBJ2-5; 8 bases are shared with TRBD1. CDR3 length: 14 amino acids. The germline gives CDR1 SNHLY, CDR2 FYNNEI. Germline trimming cut 4 bases from V and 7 bases from J; bases unmatched to any gene: 8. The CDR3 loop reads CASSGGQGTGTQYF. The CDR3 bases are TGTGCCAGCAGTGGTGGACAGGGTACAGGGACCCAGTACTTC.

This clonotype was observed a handful of times. J is TRBJ2-1 and V is TRBV27; D may be TRBD1 or TRBD2 (5 bases each). CDR3 length: 12 amino acids. Deletions cut 1 base from V and 9 bases from J, with 7 bases between. From germline, CDR1 is MNHEY and CDR2 SMNVEV (reference sequence). DNA of the CDR3: TGTGCCAGCAGTTTATTGAGGGGTGAGCAGTTCTTC. Its protein product is CASSLLRGEQFF.

This clonotype was observed a handful of times. Being one base from a much bigger clone, this may be a read error. The conserved phenylalanine or tryptophan normally closing the CDR3 is absent here, so this likely arose from a read error. V and J are TRBV28 and TRBJ1-2, with no clear D. In germline, CDR1 is MDHEN, CDR2 SYDVKM. V dropped 4 bases and J dropped 1 base, with 4 bases sitting between them. The CDR3 sequence is 12 residues long. The chain's CDR3 is CASSYFNYGYTL. Written as DNA, the CDR3 is TGTGCCAGCAGTTACTTTAACTATGGCTACACCCTC.

This clonotype was recorded at least ten times. The V gene is TRBV11-2, the J gene TRBJ2-1; 16 bases agree with TRBD2. The CDR3 is made up of 19 amino acids. Per the germline V gene, CDR1 is SGHAT and CDR2 is FQNNGV. V trimming: 5 bases; J trimming: 0 bases; junction bases outside the gene matches: 7. The CDR3 loop is CASSQGGLAGGSSYNEQFF. For the CDR3, the DNA is TGTGCCAGCAGCCAGGGGGGACTAGCGGGGGGGAGCTCCTACAATGAGCAGTTCTTC.

This clonotype was found a few times. The chain employs TRBV27 and TRBJ2-1; D gene uncertain. The CDR3 runs to 15 residues. Trimming took 2 bases from V and 2 from J, leaving 10 bases between them. The germline CDR1 and CDR2 sequences are MNHEY and SMNVEV (reference sequence). The CDR3 is CASSLVGSAYNEQFF. The CDR3 DNA is TGTGCCAGCAGTTTAGTGGGGTCCGCCTACAATGAGCAGTTCTTC.

This chain uses TRBV5-1 with TRBJ2-3, with 7 nucleotides matching TRBD1. CDR3 length: 14 residues. V lost 4 bases and J lost 2; bases outside the gene matches: 4. Germline V gene data show CDR1 as SGHRS and CDR2 as YFSETQ. Here the CDR3 DNA reads TGCGCCAGCAGCCCTCAGGGGGACACAGATACGCAGTATTTT. This gives the protein CASSPQGDTDTQYF.

This clonotype occurred many times. The chain recombines TRBV20-1 with TRBJ2-1; maybe TRBD1 (6 bases). In germline, CDR1 is DFQATT, CDR2 SNEGSKA (reference sequence). There are 14 residues in the CDR3. Trimming cost V 3 bases and J 0 bases, with 9 bases left between them. The CDR3 nucleotides read TGCAGTGCTAGCGGACAGAGCTCCTACAATGAGCAGTTCTTC. Its protein product is CSASGQSSYNEQFF.

The J gene is TRBJ2-2, the V gene TRBV10-3, with D possibly being TRBD1 (7 bases). The CDR3 runs 14 residues. The germline CDR1 and CDR2 sequences are ENHRY and SYGVKD. V shed 2 bases and J shed 6 bases, with 10 bases lying between them. Here the CDR3 reads CAISEAGQSGELFF. In nucleotides, the CDR3 is TGTGCCATCAGTGAGGCGGGACAGTCCGGGGAGCTGTTTTTT.

This clonotype was observed many times. The chain employs TRBV20-1 and TRBJ2-5; D is unclear. The V gene's germline CDR1 is DFQATT and CDR2 SNEGSKA (reference sequence). There are 12 residues in the CDR3. V was shortened by 4 bases and J by 0 bases, with 6 bases between the two germline ends. CDR3 protein: CSATANQETQYF. The CDR3 DNA follows: TGCAGTGCTACGGCGAACCAAGAGACCCAGTACTTC.

CDR3 in DNA: TGTGCCAGCAGCTTCCTCAGGGAGTACAATGAGCAGTTCTTC. It codes for CASSFLREYNEQFF. This chain connects TRBV5-8 to TRBJ2-1; D could derive from TRBD1 or TRBD2 (5 bases each). Germline V gives CDR1 SGHTS, CDR2 YDEGEE. Trimming took off 2 bases at V and 4 bases at J, with 10 bases between the two ends. The CDR3 sequence is 14 residues long.

This clonotype showed up many times. CDR3 DNA: TGTGCCAGCAGTGGTATTTACGGGAACTATGGCTACACCTTC. Translating it yields CASSGIYGNYGYTF. The rearrangement links TRBV2 to TRBJ1-2, with D unresolved. The CDR3 is made up of 14 amino acids. V shed 4 bases and J shed 2 bases, with 11 bases lying between them. CDR1 is SNHLY and CDR2 is FYNNEI in the germline V gene.

This clonotype was seen many times. The chain recombines TRBV28 with TRBJ2-2; 9 nucleotides align to TRBD2. With V trimmed by 7 bases and J by 4 bases, 13 bases remained unmatched. The germline V gene encodes CDR1 MDHEN and CDR2 SYDVKM. The CDR3 totals 17 residues. CDR3 coding DNA: TGTGCCAGCACTACCAGGAGGGGACTAGCCCTCACCGGGGAGCTGTTTTTT. This sequence encodes CASTTRRGLALTGELFF.

J is TRBJ2-2 and V is TRBV7-6, with 7 bases that match TRBD1. CDR3 size: 16 residues. With 5 bases clipped from V and 1 base from J, the junction kept 7 bases outside the gene matches. CDR1 SGHVS and CDR2 FNYEAQ come from the germline V gene. The DNA for the CDR3 is TGTGCCAGCAGCACGTCCGGACAGGTGAACACCGGGGAGCTGTTTTTT. The encoded protein is CASSTSGQVNTGELFF.

This clonotype occurred a few times. The chain employs TRBV15 and TRBJ2-7; the D gene could be TRBD1 or TRBD2 (6 bases each). This CDR3 comprises 16 residues. Trimming stripped 1 base from V and 5 bases from J, with 18 bases between. Germline assignment: CDR1 LNHNV and CDR2 YYDKDF (reference sequence). The CDR3 sequence: CATSRGQNRDFNEQYF. DNA for the CDR3: TGTGCCACCAGCAGAGGGCAAAACAGGGACTTCAACGAGCAGTACTTC.

Many counts were recorded for this clonotype. V and J are TRBV11-2 and TRBJ1-1; 9 bases fit TRBD1. CDR1 and CDR2 (germline): SGHAT, FQNNGV. The CDR3 spans 14 residues. Trimming took 5 bases from V and 2 from J; bases not matched to a gene: 3. CDR3 sequence: CASSLTGGNTEAFF. The CDR3 coding sequence is TGTGCCAGCAGCCTAACAGGGGGCAACACTGAAGCTTTCTTT.

The V gene is TRBV4-1, the J gene TRBJ2-2; 8 nucleotides align to TRBD1. In germline, CDR1 is MGHRA, CDR2 YSYEKL. The CDR3 contains 15 residues. J was trimmed by 4 bases and V by 5 bases; bases with no gene match: 6. The CDR3 protein is CASSSSTGGTGELFF. The CDR3 coding sequence is TGCGCCAGCAGCTCCAGTACAGGGGGCACCGGGGAGCTGTTTTTT.

This clonotype showed up many times. V usage is TRBV29-1 and J usage is TRBJ2-7, with D possibly matching TRBD2 (5 bases). Germline CDR1 reads SQVTM; CDR2 reads ANQGSEA. V dropped 4 bases and J dropped 2 bases, with 9 bases sitting between them. The CDR3 has 12 amino acids. The CDR3 nucleotides read TGCAGCGTTGCGGGAAAGGCCTACGAGCAGTACTTC. Protein: CSVAGKAYEQYF.

The chain carries TRBV5-1 and TRBJ2-7; 8 bases agree with TRBD1. The CDR3 contains 14 residues. Germline CDR1 is SGHRS and CDR2 is YFSETQ. V lost 0 bases and J lost 5; bases outside the gene matches: 4. The CDR3: CASSLAGQGHEQYF. As DNA, the CDR3 is TGCGCCAGCAGCTTGGCCGGACAGGGCCACGAGCAGTACTTC.

This clonotype was counted many times. V and J are TRBV2 and TRBJ1-1, with 7 positions matching TRBD1. The CDR3 sequence is 14 residues long. The trim removed 9 bases at V and 1 base at J, leaving 8 bases unmatched. Germline-derived CDR1 and CDR2 are SNHLY and FYNNEI. The CDR3 is CARKEGQPNTEAFF. Written as DNA, the CDR3 is TGTGCCAGGAAAGAGGGACAGCCGAACACTGAAGCTTTCTTT.

This clonotype was seen at least ten times. The rearrangement joins TRBV10-3 to TRBJ1-2; weak D call: TRBD1 (5 bases). CDR3 length: 15 amino acids. Germline V gene sequence: CDR1 ENHRY, CDR2 SYGVKD. V was clipped by 2 bases and J by 6 bases, with 16 bases between them. CDR3 sequence (DNA): TGTGCCATCAGTGAGGGCCGGGACGGGATGAATGGCTACACCTTC. Its protein product is CAISEGRDGMNGYTF.

The sample holds a few counts of this clonotype. J is TRBJ2-2 and V is TRBV3-1; D is perhaps TRBD1 (6 bases). Trimming pared 4 bases from V and 5 bases from J, leaving 8 bases between. This CDR3 comprises 13 residues. Germline V lookup: CDR1 LGHDT, CDR2 YNNKEL (reference sequence). Here the CDR3 reads CASSPTGTGELFF. The CDR3 DNA is TGTGCCAGCAGCCCCACAGGGACCGGGGAGCTGTTTTTT.

This clonotype was seen repeatedly, ten times or more. The rearrangement uses TRBV28 and TRBJ1-1; 7 bases fit TRBD1. Per the germline V gene, CDR1 is MDHEN and CDR2 is SYDVKM. J lost 1 base, V lost 3 bases, and 8 bases had no gene match. CDR3 length equals 16 residues. CDR3 nucleotides: TGTGCCAGCAGTTTGGGCAGGGGGTACCGGAACACTGAAGCTTTCTTT. Translation gives CASSLGRGYRNTEAFF.